The clone carrying this TCR beta chain appeared many times. PBMCs were isolated at a quantity of at least 7 million per sample. Extraction yielded at least 5.5 micrograms of total RNA per sample. A second PCR of about 7 to 12 cycles used a sample-barcoded 5' primer and a J-beta primer mix. TCRdb analysed the 5' RACE reads with MiXCR anew, one entry per CDR3 protein. In the table there are 750,000 to 950,000 distinct CDR3 sequences, roughly 25% of which are singletons. These data originate in a study of blood T cells in healthy people across ages. These same data were also listed under a study on T cells of mothers and their children. This second study notes: Three healthy Caucasian mothers served as donors, and their six children did as well.

Sequencing was performed on blood. This receptor was taken from a boy between 10 and 17 years old in good health.

In DNA form, the CDR3 reads TGTGCCATCGCGGACAGGCAAGAGACCCAGTACTTC. This sequence encodes CAIADRQETQYF. The chain joins TRBV10-3 to TRBJ2-5; TRBD1 agrees at 7 bases. Germline CDR1 is ENHRY and CDR2 is SYGVKD. The junction had 2 bases not matched to a gene; V was cut back by 8 bases and J by 2 bases. This CDR3 is built from 12 residues.